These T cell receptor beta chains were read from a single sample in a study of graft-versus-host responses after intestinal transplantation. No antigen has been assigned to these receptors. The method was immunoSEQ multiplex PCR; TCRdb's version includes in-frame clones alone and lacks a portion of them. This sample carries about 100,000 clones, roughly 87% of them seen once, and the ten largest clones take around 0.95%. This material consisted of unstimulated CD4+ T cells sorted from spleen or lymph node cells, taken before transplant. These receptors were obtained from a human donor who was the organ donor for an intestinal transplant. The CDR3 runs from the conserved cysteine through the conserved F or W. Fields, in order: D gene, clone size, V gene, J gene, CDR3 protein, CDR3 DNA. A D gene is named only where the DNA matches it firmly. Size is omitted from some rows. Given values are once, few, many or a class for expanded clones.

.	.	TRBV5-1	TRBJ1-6	CASDGGRRSPLHF	TGCGCCAGCGACGGGGGGCGCAGATCACCCCTCCACTTT
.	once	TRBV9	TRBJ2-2	CASSARANTGELFF	TGTGCCAGCAGCGCACGGGCGAACACCGGGGAGCTGTTTTTT
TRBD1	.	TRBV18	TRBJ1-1	CASSPTGQGNTEAFF	TGTGCCAGCTCACCAACTGGACAGGGGAACACTGAAGCTTTCTTT
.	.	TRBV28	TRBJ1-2	CASSFTSNGYTF	TGTGCCAGCAGTTTTACCAGTAACGGCTACACCTTC
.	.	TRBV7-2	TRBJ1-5	CASSLDSSSNQPQHF	TGTGCCAGCAGCTTAGACAGCAGTAGCAATCAGCCCCAGCATTTT
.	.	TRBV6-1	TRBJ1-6	CASRGGVSSPLHF	TGTGCCAGCAGGGGGGGGGTGAGCTCACCCCTCCACTTT
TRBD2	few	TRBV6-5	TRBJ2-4	CASSSSGGASKNIQYF	TGTGCCAGCAGTTCCAGCGGGGGGGCATCCAAAAACATTCAGTACTTC
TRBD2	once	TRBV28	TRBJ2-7	CASTSRGEYEQYF	TGTGCCAGCACCAGCCGGGGGGAGTACGAGCAGTACTTC
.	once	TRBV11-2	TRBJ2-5	CASSFSEGETQYF	TGTGCCAGCAGCTTCAGTGAAGGGGAGACCCAGTACTTC
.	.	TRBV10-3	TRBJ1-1	CTKLIQANTEAFF	TGTACCAAGTTGATTCAGGCGAACACTGAAGCTTTCTTT
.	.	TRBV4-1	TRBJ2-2	CASSQEVQGLPNTGELFF	TGCGCCAGCAGCCAAGAAGTACAGGGTCTTCCGAACACCGGGGAGCTGTTTTTT
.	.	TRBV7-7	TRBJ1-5	CASSPENSHSNQPQHF	TGTGCCAGCAGCCCCGAGAACAGCCATAGCAATCAGCCCCAGCATTTT
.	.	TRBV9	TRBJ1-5	CASSVGPVSNQPQHF	TGTGCCAGCAGCGTAGGTCCAGTCAGCAATCAGCCCCAGCATTTT
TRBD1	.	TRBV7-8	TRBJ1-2	CASSLTGDYGYTF	TGTGCCAGCAGCCTCACAGGGGACTATGGCTACACCTTC
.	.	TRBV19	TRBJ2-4	CASSILGPQLAKNIQYF	TGTGCCAGTAGTATTCTGGGACCCCAACTAGCCAAAAACATTCAGTACTTC
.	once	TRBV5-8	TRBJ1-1	CASSVQGRTEAFF	TGTGCCAGCAGCGTCCAGGGGCGGACTGAAGCTTTCTTT